The clone carrying this TCR beta chain was detected many times. The antigen remains unidentified. Unique molecular identifiers (one per individual cDNA molecule) were attached. TCRdb re-analysed the 5' RACE reads in MiXCR, keeping a single row per CDR3 protein. The repertoire holds some 82,000 distinct CDR3 sequences, with around 5.6% as singletons. J lost 7 bases, V lost 5 bases, and 5 bases had no gene match. Germline V gene data show CDR1 as SGHVS and CDR2 as FNYEAQ. The CDR3 sequence is 13 residues long. The data were taken from a study of early T cells in non-severe SARS-CoV-2 infection. The overall study: Sequencing targeted bulk RNA from unsorted whole blood, leaving chains unpaired.

Regarding the study as a whole: In VDJdb matching, anti-spike CD8 responses were favored while private and CD4 specificities went missing.

This TCR came from an adult who was a healthcare worker with PCR-confirmed SARS-CoV-2 infection or an uninfected control (not recorded which). Sequencing was carried out using whole blood. The chain recombines TRBV7-6 with TRBJ1-1; 9 bases line up with TRBD1. The CDR3 nucleotides read TGTGCCAGCAGCCGGGACAGGGATAGTGAAGCTTTCTTT. The encoded protein is CASSRDRDSEAFF. The complete variable domain, with remaining parts taken from reference TRBV7-6 and TRBJ1-1, reads GAGVSQSPRYKVTKRGQDVALRCDPISGHVSLYWYRQALGQGPEFLTYFNYEAQQDKSGLPNDRFSAERPEGSISTLTIQRTEQRDSAMYRCASSRDRDSEAFFGQGTRLTVV.